A single T cell receptor beta chain is shown here with its context. No antigen is known for it. The CDR3 loop spans 15 amino acids. Germline CDR1 and CDR2: SGDLS and YYNGEE. V was clipped by 3 bases and J by 7 bases, with 20 bases between them. These data are taken from a study of cytomegalovirus exposure and HLA in healthy donors. Study details: A prior study identified roughly 110 million unique TCR beta sequences from 150 million to 200 million T cells. Overall study results and limits: Productive rates of about 90% or about 30% were seen for most TCR beta V segments in an earlier analysis. A reported reduction in N-insertions relative to the 666-donor mean was seen in an Asian-associated ancestry cluster in a later analysis. HLA alleles showed associations with 16,951 TCR beta sequences in a later analysis, at a 0.05 false discovery rate.

This PCR relied on a set of 60 Vbeta primers and 13 Jbeta primers. The table came from immunoSEQ multiplex PCR; TCRdb's copy has only in-frame clones and leaves some out. The table has about 110,000 clones, around 75% seen once. V and J are TRBV9 and TRBJ2-7, with D maybe TRBD2 (5 bases). The receptor's source is a man between 35 and 55 years old in good health and CMV-seronegative. The specimen sequenced was PBMCs. The CDR3 loop is CASSAAGSSPREQYF. The CDR3 DNA reads as TGTGCCAGCAGCGCCGCAGGATCTAGCCCGAGGGAGCAGTACTTC. Full variable domain (missing parts from reference TRBV9 and TRBJ2-7): DSGVTQTPKHLITATGQRVTLRCSPRSGDLSVYWYQQSLDQGLQFLIQYYNGEERAKGNILERFSAQQFPDLHSELNLSSLELGDSALYFCASSAAGSSPREQYFGPGTRLTVT.